The 18 T cell receptor beta chains below were found in one sample sequenced in a study of early T cells in non-severe SARS-CoV-2 infection (dated by TCRdb to 2020 to 2022). Receptor libraries were prepared by 5' RACE. Sequencing was performed on a NextSeq 500. TCRdb reanalyzed the raw reads on its own, using fastp at Q25 for trimming and MiXCR for clone calling, and kept in-frame beta chains. Every distinct CDR3 protein forms one entry, paired with its most common genes and DNA. Counted in this sample were 56,000 or so distinct CDR3 sequences; about 15% of them appeared once. Of the sample, about 4% falls within the top ten clones. Sequencing used whole blood, obtained at baseline. These receptors all come from an adult who was a healthcare worker with PCR-confirmed SARS-CoV-2 infection or an uninfected control (not recorded which).

The CDR3 DNA sequence: TGTGCCAGCAGCCAAGACGCGTCCTTCTATGGCTACACCTTC. Its translation: CASSQDASFYGYTF. The chain couples TRBV14 to TRBJ1-2; no definite D call. V lost 0 bases to trimming and J lost 4 bases, with 9 bases between them. The CDR3 runs to 14 residues. Per germline, CDR1 SGHDN and CDR2 FVKESK.

The chain uses TRBV20-1 and TRBJ2-1; maybe TRBD2 (5 bases). Germline V gene sequence: CDR1 DFQATT, CDR2 SNEGSKA (reference sequence). This CDR3 has 15 amino acids. Trimming took 2 bases from V and 0 from J, leaving 11 bases between them. CDR3 residues: CSARFEGSSYNEQFF. The CDR3 DNA is TGCAGTGCTAGATTCGAGGGTAGCTCCTACAATGAGCAGTTCTTC.

This clonotype was detected only a few times. The V gene is TRBV11-2, the J gene TRBJ2-1; 9 bases map to TRBD2. The germline V gene has CDR1 SGHAT and CDR2 FQNNGV. The ends lost 4 bases at V and 10 bases at J; junction bases unmatched: 11. There are 15 residues in the CDR3. The CDR3 spells CASSSLAGNSKEQFF. DNA for the CDR3: TGTGCCAGCAGCTCCCTAGCGGGAAATAGTAAAGAGCAGTTCTTC.

This clonotype was observed a single time. The genes are TRBV24-1 and TRBJ2-1; TRBD1 agrees at 7 bases. The V gene's germline CDR1 is KGHDR and CDR2 SFDVKD. The CDR3 is made up of 15 amino acids. After removal of 2 bases from V and 3 bases from J, the junction contained 3 bases not matched to a gene. This chain's CDR3 is CATSDSGTVYNEQFF. CDR3 DNA sequence: TGTGCCACCAGTGATTCGGGGACAGTCTACAATGAGCAGTTCTTC.

This rearrangement joins TRBV11-3 to TRBJ2-1; TRBD1 or TRBD2 may be the D gene (5 bases each). The CDR3 loop spans 15 amino acids. Deletions cut 5 bases from V and 9 bases from J, with 20 bases between. Germline V gene lookup returns CDR1 SGHNT and CDR2 YENEEA. This CDR3 is CASSPVAGIGGEQFF. CDR3 nucleotides: TGTGCCAGCAGCCCGGTAGCAGGGATTGGGGGTGAGCAGTTCTTC.

This clonotype occurred a few times. The rearrangement joins TRBV5-1 to TRBJ1-1, with no clear D. V gave up 3 bases and J gave up 1 base, with 7 bases separating them. CDR1 and CDR2 (germline): SGHRS, YFSETQ. The CDR3 is 13 amino acids. CDR3 in DNA: TGCGCCAGCAGCTCCGTACAGAACACTGAAGCTTTCTTT. It codes for CASSSVQNTEAFF.

This clonotype showed up just once. The chain employs TRBV4-1 and TRBJ1-6; D not certain. The germline V gene has CDR1 MGHRA and CDR2 YSYEKL. The CDR3 extends over 14 amino acids. Trimming removed 0 bases from V and 3 bases from J, with 3 bases in between. The chain's CDR3 is CASSQEVYNSPLHF. The CDR3 DNA reads as TGCGCCAGCAGCCAAGAAGTCTATAATTCACCCCTCCACTTT.

The V and J genes are TRBV5-1 and TRBJ2-7; TRBD2 aligns across 8 bases. V was clipped by 4 bases and J by 4 bases; unmatched bases: 10. The germline CDR1 and CDR2 sequences are SGHRS and YFSETQ. This CDR3 is 15 amino acids long. CDR3 in DNA: TGCGCCAGCAGCGAATTAGCGGGACCTCCGTACGAGCAGTACTTC. It codes for CASSELAGPPYEQYF. Filled out from reference TRBV5-1 and TRBJ2-7, the complete variable domain reads KAGVTQTPRYLIKTRGQQVTLSCSPISGHRSVSWYQQTPGQGLQFLFEYFSETQRNKGNFPGRFSGRQFSNSRSEMNVSTLELGDSALYLCASSELAGPPYEQYFGPGTRLTVT.

Here the CDR3 reads CASSSSAAGSETQYF. In nucleotides, the CDR3 is TGTGCCAGCAGCTCAAGTGCAGCGGGAAGCGAGACCCAGTACTTC. The rearrangement joins TRBV7-2 to TRBJ2-5, with 7 positions matching TRBD2. Germline CDR1 is SGHTA and CDR2 is FQGNSA. The CDR3 has 15 amino acids. Trimming cost V 4 bases and J 5 bases; bases outside gene matches: 10.

A few counts support this clonotype. This rearrangement joins TRBV10-3 to TRBJ1-6; perhaps TRBD1 as D (5 bases). Germline lookup yields CDR1 ENHRY and CDR2 SYGVKD. This CDR3 is built from 14 residues. V was trimmed by 11 bases and J by 5 bases, leaving 16 bases between them. CDR3 region: CAPDRGDDNSPLHF. The CDR3 nucleotides read TGTGCCCCAGATCGGGGCGATGATAATTCACCCCTCCACTTT.

There are many counts of this clonotype. The chain uses TRBV6-6 and TRBJ1-2; D is unclear. V was trimmed by 2 bases and J by 0 bases, leaving 10 bases between them. This CDR3 has 15 residues. CDR1 and CDR2 (germline): MNHNY, SVGAGI (reference sequence). The CDR3 sequence is CASSYVRVANYGYTF. CDR3 DNA sequence: TGTGCCAGCAGTTACGTCCGAGTAGCTAACTATGGCTACACCTTC.

The chain joins TRBV12-3 or TRBV12-4 to TRBJ2-7, with TRBD2 as a possible D gene (6 bases). Between the trimmed V and J ends, which lost 6 bases and 0 bases, there was a span of 9 bases. This CDR3 comprises 13 residues. CDR3: CASRPTSSYEQYF. CDR3 DNA: TGTGCCAGCAGGCCGACTAGCTCCTACGAGCAGTACTTC.

This clonotype appeared a few times. The chain is built from TRBV6-5 and TRBJ2-1, with 10 bases identical to TRBD2. V shed 0 bases and J 9 bases; nucleotides not matched to a gene: 11. The CDR3 sequence is 17 residues long. Germline V gene data show CDR1 as MNHEY and CDR2 as SVGAGI. The CDR3 DNA reads as TGTGCCAGCAGTTACTCGATAGGAAGGCTAGCGGGAGCTGAGCAGTTCTTC. It yields the protein CASSYSIGRLAGAEQFF.

This clonotype was counted between two and nine times. The chain links TRBV29-1 to TRBJ2-6; D remains ambiguous. This CDR3 contains 14 residues. V shed 4 bases and J shed 0 bases, with 7 bases lying between them. The germline CDR1 and CDR2 sequences are SQVTM and ANQGSEA. The CDR3 nucleotides are TGCAGCGTTGCGGGCAGCTCTGGGGCCAACGTCCTGACTTTC. This codes for CSVAGSSGANVLTF.

For this clonotype: It is likely a read error: a sequence one base away is far more abundant. The chain recombines TRBV20-1 with TRBJ2-7; a possible D gene is TRBD2 (5 bases). This CDR3 has 11 residues. The germline V gene has CDR1 DFQATT and CDR2 SNEGSKA (reference sequence). V was trimmed by 3 bases and J by 9 bases, leaving 12 bases between them. This CDR3 reads CSASSGHGQYF. Here the CDR3 DNA reads TGCAGTGCTAGCAGCGGCCACGGGCAGTACTTC.

This clonotype was detected ten times or more. The gene calls are TRBV2 and TRBJ1-5; a possible D gene is TRBD1 (5 bases). CDR1 SNHLY and CDR2 FYNNEI come from the germline V gene. This CDR3 contains 13 residues. Trimming pared 10 bases from V and 4 bases from J, leaving 14 bases between. CDR3 in DNA: TGTGCCACCAATGATGACAGAAATCAGCCCCAGCATTTT. It translates to CATNDDRNQPQHF.

The gene calls are TRBV3-1 and TRBJ1-6; D remains unclear. Trimming took 0 bases from V and 8 from J, leaving 5 bases between them. CDR1 is LGHDT and CDR2 is YNNKEL in the germline V gene (reference sequence). The CDR3 totals 13 residues. CDR3 coding DNA: TGTGCCAGCAGCCAAGAAGGGTATTCACCCCTCCACTTT. Translating it yields CASSQEGYSPLHF.

The rearrangement joins TRBV6-2 or TRBV6-3 to TRBJ2-5; no firm D call. V was pared by 7 bases and J by 5 bases, with 5 bases between. From germline, CDR1 is MNHEY and CDR2 SVGEGT. CDR3 size: 10 residues. The CDR3 protein is CASKVETQYF. The CDR3 DNA reads TGTGCCAGCAAAGTGGAGACCCAGTACTTC.